Reported below is one T cell receptor beta chain. Its antigen is not known. These data come from a study of somatic mutations in cytotoxic T cells in rheumatoid arthritis. The assay was immunoSEQ multiplex PCR, and TCRdb's table has in-frame clones only and misses some. The repertoire holds some 18,000 clones, about three quarters seen once, with under 5.5% in the top ten. Regarding the study as a whole: Between rheumatoid arthritis patients and age-matched healthy controls, CD8+ T-cell clonality showed no significant difference.

V lost 0 bases to trimming and J lost 4 bases, with 12 bases between them. The CDR3 has 15 residues. The germline CDR1 and CDR2 sequences are MGHRA and YSYEKL. V usage is TRBV4-1 and J usage is TRBJ1-2, with D possibly being TRBD1 (5 bases). The sample was CD8+ T cells sorted from blood. The source of this sequence is an adult with rheumatoid arthritis. The CDR3 sequence: CASSQEMGGIYGYTF. The CDR3 nucleotides are TGCGCCAGCAGCCAAGAAATGGGGGGGATCTATGGCTACACCTTC.